A single sample is the source of the 25 T cell receptor beta chains below, sequenced in a study of blood T cells in healthy people across ages. Alongside a J-beta primer mix, a sample-barcoded 5' primer served in a second PCR lasting 7 to 11 cycles. TCRdb redid the calling of the 5' RACE reads with MiXCR, one entry per CDR3 protein. The table lists 1.2 million to 1.5 million distinct CDR3 sequences, around 42% of them singletons. Sequenced material: blood. The receptor source for this set is a woman between 18 and 30 years old in good health.

V and J are TRBV25-1 and TRBJ2-2; TRBD1 matches 8 bases. The CDR3 has 17 residues. Germline CDR1 is MGHDK and CDR2 is SYGVNS. J lost 7 bases, V lost 0 bases, and 10 bases had no gene match. CDR3 nucleotide sequence: TGTGCCAGCAGTGAATATCTGCAGGGGGCGCAGGGCGGGGAGCTGTTTTTT. Amino acid sequence: CASSEYLQGAQGGELFF.

There are a few counts of this clonotype. The chain recombines TRBV9 with TRBJ2-1; D is unclear. This CDR3 region has 13 residues. Trimming stripped 3 bases from V and 7 bases from J, with 11 bases between. Germline CDR1 reads SGDLS; CDR2 reads YYNGEE. CDR3 loop: CASSARVDNEQFF. The CDR3 DNA reads TGTGCCAGCAGCGCCCGAGTGGATAATGAGCAGTTCTTC.

The V and J genes are TRBV4-1 and TRBJ2-5; 7 bases match TRBD1. Near its end, the DNA agrees better with TRBJ2-7, so the J call may be wrong. The length of the CDR3 is 17 residues. Germline V gene data show CDR1 as MGHRA and CDR2 as YSYEKL. The CDR3 spells CASSPRRGPLTLSEQYF. DNA of the CDR3: TGCGCCAGCAGCCCCCGAAGGGGGCCCCTCACTCTCTCCGAGCAGTACTTC.

The CDR3 loop is CSARDKKRLAAYEQYF. For the CDR3, the DNA is TGCAGTGCTAGAGATAAAAAACGGCTAGCCGCCTACGAGCAGTACTTC. The gene calls are TRBV20-1 and TRBJ2-7; D is perhaps TRBD2 (5 bases). CDR1 is DFQATT, CDR2 SNEGSKA, per germline (reference sequence). The length of the CDR3 is 16 residues. Trimming pared 0 bases from V and 2 bases from J, leaving 17 bases between.

This clonotype was observed a single time. The J gene is TRBJ1-2, the V gene TRBV6-1; TRBD1 matches 7 bases. J was trimmed by 5 bases and V by 6 bases; bases with no gene match: 9. The CDR3 has 14 residues. Germline lookup yields CDR1 MNHNS and CDR2 SASEGT. The CDR3 is CASSRQGAIYGYTF. As DNA, the CDR3 is TGTGCCAGCAGCCGACAGGGCGCGATTTATGGCTACACCTTC.

J is TRBJ1-1 and V is TRBV2; no firm D call. The CDR3 contains 13 residues. V lost 1 base, J lost 6 bases, and 9 bases lay in between. Germline values: CDR1 SNHLY, CDR2 FYNNEI. This CDR3 is CASSEGRQAEAFF. The CDR3 DNA follows: TGTGCCAGCAGTGAAGGGCGGCAGGCTGAAGCTTTCTTT. Together with reference TRBV2 and TRBJ1-1, the CDR3 gives the full variable domain: EPEVTQTPSHQVTQMGQEVILRCVPISNHLYFYWYRQILGQKVEFLVSFYNNEISEKSEIFDDQFSVERPDGSNFTLKIRSTKLEDSAMYFCASSEGRQAEAFFGQGTRLTVV.

This sequence joins TRBV6-5 and TRBJ1-2, with 9 bases fitting TRBD1. After removal of 7 bases from V and 7 bases from J, the junction contained 10 bases not matched to a gene. The V gene's germline CDR1 is MNHEY and CDR2 SVGAGI. The CDR3 covers 14 residues. DNA of the CDR3: TGTGCCAGCACCTCACAGGGGGCGGGTGGTGGCTACACCTTC. Translation gives CASTSQGAGGGYTF.

This clonotype was counted only a few times. The V call is TRBV4-1, the J call TRBJ2-5, with D unclear. V was shortened by 3 bases and J by 11 bases, with 13 bases between the two germline ends. Germline CDR1 and CDR2: MGHRA and YSYEKL. The CDR3 runs 12 residues. DNA for the CDR3: TGCGCCAGCAGCCATATCTCGTCGGAGCAGTACTTC. This sequence encodes CASSHISSEQYF.

On this clonotype: One junction end disagrees with the germline gene, perhaps due to a read error. This chain joins TRBV5-1 and TRBJ2-3, with 7 bases identical to TRBD1. CDR3 length: 16 residues. The germline V gene has CDR1 SGHRS and CDR2 YFSETQ. CDR3: CASSLGLDRSTDTRYF. DNA of the CDR3: TGCGCCAGCAGCTTGGGACTGGACAGGAGCACAGATACGCGGTATTTT.

This clonotype was counted between two and nine times. The genes are TRBV5-6 and TRBJ2-3, with a tentative D call TRBD1 (6 bases). Germline CDR1 SGHDT, CDR2 YYEEEE. Trimming left V 0 bases short and J 2 bases short, with 22 bases between. This CDR3 spans 19 amino acids. The CDR3 DNA is TGTGCCAGCAGCTTGGTAGAGAATGGGCCAGGGACACACACAGATACGCAGTATTTT. The encoded protein is CASSLVENGPGTHTDTQYF.

The rearrangement uses TRBV11-2 and TRBJ2-7; D perhaps matches TRBD1 (5 bases). With 3 bases removed from V and 0 bases from J, the gap between germline ends came to 9 bases. The germline gives CDR1 SGHAT, CDR2 FQNNGV. The CDR3 extends over 14 amino acids. The CDR3 DNA is TGTGCCAGCAGCTTCAGACAGATCTCCTACGAGCAGTACTTC. This encodes CASSFRQISYEQYF.

V and J are TRBV12-3 or TRBV12-4 and TRBJ1-2, with a weak D call TRBD1 (5 bases). The CDR3 length is 15 residues. The germline V and J ends were trimmed by 5 bases and 0 bases, with 13 bases remaining between them. CDR3: CASSPNRLANYGYTF. In DNA form, the CDR3 reads TGTGCCAGCAGTCCCAACAGGTTAGCTAACTATGGCTACACCTTC.

The chain recombines TRBV6-5 with TRBJ2-5; D uncertain. V shed 0 bases and J shed 5 bases, with 7 bases lying between them. CDR1 is MNHEY, CDR2 SVGAGI, per germline. The CDR3 is 13 amino acids. DNA for the CDR3: TGTGCCAGCAGTTACTCGATTATGGAGACCCAGTACTTC. It specifies CASSYSIMETQYF.

This clonotype was seen more than once but under ten times. The chain has TRBV4-1 and TRBJ2-7, with TRBD2 identical over 8 bases. Losses at the gene ends were 4 bases for V and 1 base for J; bases not matched to a gene: 12. The CDR3 has 17 amino acids. From germline, CDR1 is MGHRA and CDR2 YSYEKL. CDR3 nucleotide sequence: TGCGCCAGCAGCCGAGATTCCGGGAGGGCGCGATCCTACGAGCAGTACTTC. It translates to CASSRDSGRARSYEQYF.

This clonotype was seen a few times. J is TRBJ2-7 and V is TRBV20-1, with no clear D. Germline V gene lookup returns CDR1 DFQATT and CDR2 SNEGSKA (reference sequence). V lost 0 bases and J 2 bases, leaving 17 bases between the germline ends. The CDR3 runs 16 residues. The CDR3 sequence is CSARDLRAVFTYEQYF. In DNA, the CDR3 is TGCAGTGCTAGAGATCTCCGCGCCGTCTTCACCTACGAGCAGTACTTC.

The chain recombines TRBV20-1 with TRBJ2-7; the match to TRBD1 covers 9 bases. Germline CDR1 and CDR2: DFQATT and SNEGSKA (reference sequence). The CDR3 has 16 residues. J gave up 4 bases and V 2 bases, and 12 bases lay outside the gene matches. In DNA, the CDR3 is TGCAGTGCTAGATCTCGTGGGGGACAGGGTGTTTACGAGCAGTACTTC. This codes for CSARSRGGQGVYEQYF.

In its sample, this clonotype was seen a few times. V is TRBV20-1 and J is TRBJ2-4; 9 nucleotides match TRBD1. Germline CDR1 is DFQATT and CDR2 is SNEGSKA (reference sequence). The J segment lost 4 bases and the V segment lost 1 base, leaving 8 bases of the junction unmatched. This CDR3 contains 16 residues. The CDR3 DNA sequence: TGCAGTGCTAGAGCTACCGGGACAGGGCGAAAAAACATTCAGTACTTC. Protein sequence: CSARATGTGRKNIQYF.

This clonotype was counted only a few times. The rearrangement joins TRBV25-1 to TRBJ2-1; 13 positions match TRBD2. The CDR3 is 17 residues long. V shed 2 bases, J shed 6 bases, and the junction held 7 bases outside the gene matches. The germline V gene has CDR1 MGHDK and CDR2 SYGVNS. For the CDR3, the DNA is TGTGCCAGCAGTGAACCGATACGACTAGCGGGAGGCAATGAGCAGTTCTTC. Amino acids: CASSEPIRLAGGNEQFF. The variable domain in full, with the rest retrieved from reference TRBV25-1 and TRBJ2-1, is EADIYQTPRYLVIGTGKKITLECSQTMGHDKMYWYQQDPGMELHLIHYSYGVNSTEKGDLSSESTVSRIRTEHFPLTLESARPSHTSQYLCASSEPIRLAGGNEQFFGPGTRLTVL.

V and J are TRBV15 and TRBJ2-5, with a possible D match to TRBD2 (5 bases). CDR1 is LNHNV and CDR2 is YYDKDF in the germline V gene (reference sequence). The germline V and J ends were trimmed by 3 bases and 11 bases, with 25 bases remaining between them. This CDR3 region has 16 residues. The CDR3 is CATSRGLDWRDNEQYF. In DNA form, the CDR3 reads TGTGCCACCAGCAGGGGCCTGGACTGGCGCGACAATGAGCAGTACTTC.

This clonotype was seen more than once but under ten times. V is TRBV7-2 and J is TRBJ2-5; TRBD1 agrees at 9 bases. Trimming at V came to 0 bases and at J to 5 bases, leaving 7 bases not matched to a gene. This CDR3 contains 16 residues. From germline, CDR1 is SGHTA and CDR2 FQGNSA. The CDR3 is CASSLALGQGMETQYF. The DNA for the CDR3 is TGTGCCAGCAGCTTAGCGCTGGGACAGGGTATGGAGACCCAGTACTTC.

The rearrangement joins TRBV7-8 to TRBJ2-4, with D possibly TRBD1 on 6 matching bases. Matching the DNA end better, TRBJ2-7 makes the J call doubtful. The CDR3 loop spans 14 amino acids. Germline V lookup: CDR1 SGHVS, CDR2 FQNEAQ. CDR3 residues: CASSHWGQGYEQYF. The CDR3 coding sequence is TGTGCCAGCAGCCACTGGGGGCAGGGTTACGAGCAGTACTTC.

J is TRBJ2-3 and V is TRBV5-1, with 11 nucleotides matching TRBD2. Germline V gene data show CDR1 as SGHRS and CDR2 as YFSETQ. There are 19 residues in the CDR3. Trimming cost V 0 bases and J 3 bases; bases outside gene matches: 12. As DNA, the CDR3 is TGCGCCAGCAGCTTGGCGGCTAGCGGGAGGATCGGGGAGACAGATACGCAGTATTTT. Translating gives CASSLAASGRIGETDTQYF.

This clonotype was counted only a few times. The rearrangement joins TRBV4-2 to TRBJ2-1, with 12 nucleotides matching TRBD2. V shed 0 bases, J shed 4 bases, and the junction held 4 bases outside the gene matches. Germline CDR1 is LGHNA and CDR2 is YNFKEQ. The CDR3 runs 17 residues. The DNA for the CDR3 is TGTGCCAGCAGCCAAGAGGGAACTAGCGGGGGGTACAATGAGCAGTTCTTC. This codes for CASSQEGTSGGYNEQFF.

This clonotype was recorded a few times. Written as DNA, the CDR3 is TGTGCTAGTGGTTTCTACTCCGGGACAGGCGAAACGGAAGCTTTCTTT. Its protein is CASGFYSGTGETEAFF. The chain is built from TRBV12-5 and TRBJ1-1; 8 bases align to TRBD1. The V gene end was trimmed by 3 bases and the J gene end by 8 bases; junction bases not matched to a gene: 14. In germline, CDR1 is LGHNT, CDR2 FRNRAP. The CDR3 has 16 residues.

The chain recombines TRBV14 with TRBJ1-5; D remains ambiguous. CDR3 length equals 13 residues. The V gene's germline CDR1 is SGHDN and CDR2 FVKESK. The V gene lost 1 base and the J gene lost 11 bases, with 12 bases spanning the gap. The DNA of the CDR3 is TGTGCCAGCAGCCAAGGGACGGGCAGCGCCCAGCATTTT. Its translation is CASSQGTGSAQHF. Together with reference TRBV14 and TRBJ1-5, the CDR3 gives the full variable domain: EAGVTQFPSHSVIEKGQTVTLRCDPISGHDNLYWYRRVMGKEIKFLLHFVKESKQDESGMPNNRFLAERTGGTYSTLKVQPAELEDSGVYFCASSQGTGSAQHFGDGTRLSIL.